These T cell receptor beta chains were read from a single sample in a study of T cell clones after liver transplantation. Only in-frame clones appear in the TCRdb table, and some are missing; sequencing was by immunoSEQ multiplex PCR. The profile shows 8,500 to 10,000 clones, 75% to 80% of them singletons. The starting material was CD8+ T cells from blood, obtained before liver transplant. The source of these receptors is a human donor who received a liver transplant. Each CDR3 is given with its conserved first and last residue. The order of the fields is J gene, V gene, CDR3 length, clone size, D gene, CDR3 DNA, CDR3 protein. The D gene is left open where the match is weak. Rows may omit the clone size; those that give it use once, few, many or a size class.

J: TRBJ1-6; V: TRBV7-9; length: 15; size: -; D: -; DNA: TGTGCCAGCAGCCCGCTTTTGAATACTAATTCACCCCTCCACTTT; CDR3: CASSPLLNTNSPLHF
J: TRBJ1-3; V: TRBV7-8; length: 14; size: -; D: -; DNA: TGTGCCAGCAGCTTAGCAGGGAGGGGAAACACCATATATTTT; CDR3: CASSLAGRGNTIYF
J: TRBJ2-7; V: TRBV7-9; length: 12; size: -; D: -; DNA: TGTGCCAGCAGCTACGACTCCGGCGAGCAGTACTTC; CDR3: CASSYDSGEQYF
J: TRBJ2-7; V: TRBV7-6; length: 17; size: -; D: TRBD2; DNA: TGTGCCAGCAGCGGAGAGATGGGACTAGCGGGTGCTGGCGAGCAGTACTTC; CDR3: CASSGEMGLAGAGEQYF
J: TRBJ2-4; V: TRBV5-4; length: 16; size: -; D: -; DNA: TGTGCCAGCAGCTTGGGGGAGATGGTAGCCAAAAACATTCAGTACTTC; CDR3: CASSLGEMVAKNIQYF
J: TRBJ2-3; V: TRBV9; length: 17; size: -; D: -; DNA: TGTGCCAGCAGCGTAGCTCATACTAGCATTAGCACAGATACGCAGTATTTT; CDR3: CASSVAHTSISTDTQYF
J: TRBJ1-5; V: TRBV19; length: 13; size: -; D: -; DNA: TGTGCCAGTAGTATTGTATGGAATCAGCCCCAGCATTTT; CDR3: CASSIVWNQPQHF
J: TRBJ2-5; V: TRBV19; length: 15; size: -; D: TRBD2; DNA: TGTGCCAGTAGTACCCAAGCGGGAGGGGGAGAGACCCAGTACTTC; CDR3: CASSTQAGGGETQYF
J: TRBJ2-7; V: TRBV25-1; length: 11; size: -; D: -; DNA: TGTGCCAGCAGTGAAGTAGTCGAGCAGTACTTC; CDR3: CASSEVVEQYF
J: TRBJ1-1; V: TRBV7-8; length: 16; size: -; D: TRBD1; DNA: TGTGCCAGCAGCTTAGCGGACAGGGGCCTGAACACTGAAGCTTTCTTT; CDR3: CASSLADRGLNTEAFF
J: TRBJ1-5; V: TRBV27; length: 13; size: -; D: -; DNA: TGTGCCAGCAGTGGGGCCAGCAATCAGCCCCAGCATTTT; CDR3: CASSGASNQPQHF
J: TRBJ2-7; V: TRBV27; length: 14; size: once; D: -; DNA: TGTGCCAGCAGGACCCCAAATCAGGGTAACGAGCAGTACTTC; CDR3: CASRTPNQGNEQYF
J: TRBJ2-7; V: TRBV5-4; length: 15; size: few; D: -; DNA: TGTGCCAGCAGCTTGAATATCGGAGAGGGCTACGAGCAGTACTTC; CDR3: CASSLNIGEGYEQYF
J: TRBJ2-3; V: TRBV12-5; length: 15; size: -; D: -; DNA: TGTGCTAGTGGTTTGGGATTCGGGGACCAAGATACGCAGTATTTT; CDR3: CASGLGFGDQDTQYF
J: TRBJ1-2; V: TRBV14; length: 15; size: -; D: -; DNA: TGTGCCAGCAGCCAGGAGTTCCCGAGATATCATGGCTACACCTTC; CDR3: CASSQEFPRYHGYTF
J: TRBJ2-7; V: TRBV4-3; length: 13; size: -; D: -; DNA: TGCGCCAGCAGCCAAGAAACCGGCTACGAGCAGTACTTC; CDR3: CASSQETGYEQYF
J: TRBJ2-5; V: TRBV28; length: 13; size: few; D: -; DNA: TGTGCCAGCAGGTCGGCAGGGCTTGAGACCCAGTACTTC; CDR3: CASRSAGLETQYF
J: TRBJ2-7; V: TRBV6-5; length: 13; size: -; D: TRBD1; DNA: TGTGCCAGCAGTACACGGACAGGGGACGAGCAGTACTTC; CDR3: CASSTRTGDEQYF
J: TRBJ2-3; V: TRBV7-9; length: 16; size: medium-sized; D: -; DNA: TGTGCCAGCAGCGGAACCCAGGGAAGAAGTACAGATACGCAGTATTTT; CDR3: CASSGTQGRSTDTQYF
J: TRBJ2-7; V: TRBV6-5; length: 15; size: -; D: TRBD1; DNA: TGTGCCAGCAAAGATTCCGGGACAGGGATTTACGAGCAGTACTTC; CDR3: CASKDSGTGIYEQYF
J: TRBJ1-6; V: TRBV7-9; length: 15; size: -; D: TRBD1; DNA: TGTGCCAGCAGCCCGACAGGGGGCGCGAAATCACCCCTCCACTTT; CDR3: CASSPTGGAKSPLHF
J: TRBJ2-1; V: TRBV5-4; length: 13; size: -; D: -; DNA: TGTGCCAGCAGCCCCGCCCAGGGGAATGAGCAGTTCTTC; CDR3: CASSPAQGNEQFF
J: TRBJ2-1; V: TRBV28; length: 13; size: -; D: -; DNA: TGTGCCAGCAGCATGGACACACCCAATGAGCAGTTCTTC; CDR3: CASSMDTPNEQFF
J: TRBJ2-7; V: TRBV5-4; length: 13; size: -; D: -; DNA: TGTGCCAGCAGCTTGGACTCATCTTGGGAGCAGTACTTC; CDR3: CASSLDSSWEQYF
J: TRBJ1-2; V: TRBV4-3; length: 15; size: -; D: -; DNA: TGCGCCAGCAGCCCAGAGGGCGGCCCCGGTTCTGGCTACACCTTC; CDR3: CASSPEGGPGSGYTF
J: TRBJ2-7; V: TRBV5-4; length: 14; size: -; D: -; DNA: TGTGCCAGCAGCTACGGGACTGGGCGCTACGAGCAGTACTTC; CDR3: CASSYGTGRYEQYF
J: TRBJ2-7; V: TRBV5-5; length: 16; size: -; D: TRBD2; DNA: TGTGCCAGCAGCTTGGGGGCGGGAGGGCTCTCCTACGAGCAGTACTTC; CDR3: CASSLGAGGLSYEQYF
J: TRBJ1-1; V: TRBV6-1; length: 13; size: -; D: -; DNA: TGTGCCAGCAGTAACAGGGACAACTCTGAAGCTTTCTTT; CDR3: CASSNRDNSEAFF
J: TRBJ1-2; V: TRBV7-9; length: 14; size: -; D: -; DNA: TGTGCCAGCAGCTCGTTGGGCGGAATTTATGGCTACACCTTC; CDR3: CASSSLGGIYGYTF
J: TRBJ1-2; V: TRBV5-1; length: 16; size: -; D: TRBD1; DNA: TGCGCCAGCAGCTACGGGGACAGACCGGGAGTTTTTGGCTACACCTTC; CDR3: CASSYGDRPGVFGYTF
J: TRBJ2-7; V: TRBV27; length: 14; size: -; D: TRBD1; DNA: TGTGCCAGCAGCCGGGACAGGGGGCTTTACGAGCAGTACTTC; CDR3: CASSRDRGLYEQYF
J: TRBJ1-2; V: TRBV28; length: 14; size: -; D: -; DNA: TGTGCCAGCAGTTTAAGGCCTTTTAACTATGGCTACACCTTC; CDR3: CASSLRPFNYGYTF
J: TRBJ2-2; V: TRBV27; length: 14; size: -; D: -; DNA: TGTGCCAGCACCCGACAGGGAGGCACCGGGGAGCTGTTTTTT; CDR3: CASTRQGGTGELFF
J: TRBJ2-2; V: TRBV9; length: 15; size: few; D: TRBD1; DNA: TGTGCCAGCAGCGTAGAACAGGGGGCGAGCGGGGAGCTGTTTTTT; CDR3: CASSVEQGASGELFF
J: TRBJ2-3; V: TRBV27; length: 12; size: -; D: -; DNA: TGTGCCAGCAGTTTAGTCGGAGATACGCAGTATTTT; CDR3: CASSLVGDTQYF
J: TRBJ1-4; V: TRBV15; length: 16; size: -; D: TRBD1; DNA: TGTGCCACCAGCAGAGCAGGGGGCACAACTAATGAAAAACTGTTTTTT; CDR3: CATSRAGGTTNEKLFF
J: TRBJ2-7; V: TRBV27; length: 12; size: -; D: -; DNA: TGTGCCAGCAGATCCGACTACTACGAGCAGTACTTC; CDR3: CASRSDYYEQYF
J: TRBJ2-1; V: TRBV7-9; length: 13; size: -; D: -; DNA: TGTGCCAGCAGCTTAGGGTCCCTCAATGAGCAGTTCTTC; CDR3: CASSLGSLNEQFF
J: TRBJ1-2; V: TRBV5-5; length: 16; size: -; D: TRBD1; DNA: TGTGCCAGCAGCCTCTCCCTAGGACAGGGGGCGCAGGGCTACACCTTC; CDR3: CASSLSLGQGAQGYTF
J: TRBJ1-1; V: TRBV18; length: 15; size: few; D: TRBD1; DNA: TGTGCCAGCTCACCAGGGACAGGGGGTTTGACTGAAGCTTTCTTT; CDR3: CASSPGTGGLTEAFF
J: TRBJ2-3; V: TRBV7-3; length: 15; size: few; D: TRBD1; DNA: TGTGCCAGCAGCTTATCAGGGGGCTCAGCAGATACGCAGTATTTT; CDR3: CASSLSGGSADTQYF
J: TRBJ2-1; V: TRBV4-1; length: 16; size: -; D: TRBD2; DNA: TGCGCCAGCAGCGTACATGGGGCTAGCGGGACCAATGAGCAGTTCTTC; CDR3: CASSVHGASGTNEQFF
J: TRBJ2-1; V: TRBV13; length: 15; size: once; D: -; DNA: TGTGCCAGCAGCCCGTGGGGTAGCGGCAACAATGAGCAGTTCTTC; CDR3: CASSPWGSGNNEQFF
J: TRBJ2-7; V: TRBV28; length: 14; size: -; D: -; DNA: TGTGCCAGCAGTTTAAGGGGCCGTGCGTACGAGCAGTACTTC; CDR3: CASSLRGRAYEQYF
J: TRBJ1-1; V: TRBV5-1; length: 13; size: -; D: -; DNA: TGCGCCAGCAGCTTGTCACCGAACACTGAAGCTTTCTTT; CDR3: CASSLSPNTEAFF
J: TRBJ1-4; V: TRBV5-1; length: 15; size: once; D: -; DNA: TGCGCCAGCAGTCGGACCGATACAACTAATGAAAAACTGTTTTTT; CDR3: CASSRTDTTNEKLFF
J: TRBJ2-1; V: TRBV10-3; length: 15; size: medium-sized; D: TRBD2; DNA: TGTGCCATCAGTGAGCATGGACTAGCGGGCAATGAGCAGTTCTTC; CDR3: CAISEHGLAGNEQFF
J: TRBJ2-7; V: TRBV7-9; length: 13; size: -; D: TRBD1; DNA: TGTGCCAGCAGCCGACAGGGGGGCTACGAGCAGTACTTC; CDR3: CASSRQGGYEQYF
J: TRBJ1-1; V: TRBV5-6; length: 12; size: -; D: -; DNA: TGTGCCAGCAGCGAAGGGGTAACTGAAGCTTTCTTT; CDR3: CASSEGVTEAFF
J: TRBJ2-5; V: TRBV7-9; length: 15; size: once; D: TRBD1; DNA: TGTGCCAGCAGCTCCGGGACAGGGGGCTCGGAGACCCAGTACTTC; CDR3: CASSSGTGGSETQYF
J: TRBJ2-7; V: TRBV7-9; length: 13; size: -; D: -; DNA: TGTGCCAGCAGCTCGGACAGTTCCTACGAGCAGTACTTC; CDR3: CASSSDSSYEQYF
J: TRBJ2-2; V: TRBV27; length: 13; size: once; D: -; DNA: TGTGCCAGCAGTTTTGGAGCCACCGGGGAGCTGTTTTTT; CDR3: CASSFGATGELFF
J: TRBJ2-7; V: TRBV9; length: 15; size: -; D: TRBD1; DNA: TGTGCCAGCAGTCTCGCAGACAGGGCTCTTGCCGAGCAGTACTTC; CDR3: CASSLADRALAEQYF
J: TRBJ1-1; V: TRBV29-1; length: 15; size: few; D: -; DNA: TGCAGCGTTGAATCTGTAGGCACAGGGAAGACTGAAGCTTTCTTT; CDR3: CSVESVGTGKTEAFF
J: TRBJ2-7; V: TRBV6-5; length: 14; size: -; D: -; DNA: TGTGCCAGCAGTTACGGGGGTACCCCCTACGAGCAGTACTTC; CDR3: CASSYGGTPYEQYF
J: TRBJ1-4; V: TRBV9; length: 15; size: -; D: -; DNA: TGTGCCAGCAGCCTCGACGGTGCAACTAATGAAAAACTGTTTTTT; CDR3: CASSLDGATNEKLFF
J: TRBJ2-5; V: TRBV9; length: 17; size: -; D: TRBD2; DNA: TGTGCCAGCAGCGTAGCGGTAGCGGGAGTACTTCAAGAGACCCAGTACTTC; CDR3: CASSVAVAGVLQETQYF